Listed here are 6 T cell receptor beta chains from one sample, sequenced in a study of identifying expanded T cells in peripheral blood (dated by TCRdb to the late 2010s). Libraries were constructed by the immunoSEQ multiplex PCR assay. This is the immuneACCESS table as TCRdb keeps it, with only in-frame sequences that have V and J called. A part of the clones is gone; compared with another copy, unresolved V genes explain less than half, and the rest is unexplained. Counted in this sample were about 100,000 clones; 86% of them appeared once. 4.5% to 7% of the sample lies in the top ten. Source material: blood. The receptors stem from a person between 18 and 69 years old in good health.

The chain couples TRBV19 to TRBJ1-5; 7 bases map to TRBD1. V was clipped by 5 bases and J by 0 bases; unmatched bases: 7. Germline V CDR1 and CDR2: LNHDA, SQIVND (reference sequence). This CDR3 has 16 residues. CDR3: CASSPGTDYSNQPQHF. The CDR3 bases are TGTGCCAGTAGTCCCGGGACAGACTATAGCAATCAGCCCCAGCATTTT.

This chain uses TRBV4-3 with TRBJ2-5, with D possibly being TRBD1 (5 bases). V was shortened by 3 bases and J by 5 bases, with 19 bases between the two germline ends. Germline CDR1 is LGHNA and CDR2 is YSLEER. The CDR3 is 16 residues long. This CDR3 reads CASSHALGAKSETQYF. The CDR3 bases are TGCGCCAGCAGCCATGCACTTGGGGCAAAATCGGAGACCCAGTACTTC.

This clone is a singleton in its sample. This chain links TRBV28 with TRBJ1-5, with D unclear. Per the germline V gene, CDR1 is MDHEN and CDR2 is SYDVKM. This CDR3 region has 13 residues. With 0 bases removed from V and 1 base from J, the gap between germline ends came to 1 base. Here the CDR3 reads CASSLWSNQPQHF. Written as DNA, the CDR3 is TGTGCCAGCAGTTTATGGAGCAATCAGCCCCAGCATTTT. Together with reference TRBV28 and TRBJ1-5, the CDR3 gives the full variable domain: DVKVTQSSRYLVKRTGEKVFLECVQDMDHENMFWYRQDPGLGLRLIYFSYDVKMKEKGDIPEGYSVSREKKERFSLILESASTNQTSMYLCASSLWSNQPQHFGDGTRLSIL.

This clone was found a few times. The chain joins TRBV4-1 to TRBJ1-5; 7 nucleotides align to TRBD1. The CDR3 has 15 amino acids. V gave up 1 base and J gave up 3 bases; unmatched junction bases: 3. Germline CDR1 and CDR2: MGHRA and YSYEKL. CDR3 sequence (DNA): TGCGCCAGCAGCCAAGGACAGGGCAACAATCAGCCCCAGCATTTT. As protein: CASSQGQGNNQPQHF.

The chain has TRBV5-8 and TRBJ2-1; D is perhaps TRBD2 (6 bases). CDR3 length: 15 residues. V lost 2 bases and J lost 6, with 15 bases in between. Germline CDR1 is SGHTS and CDR2 is YDEGEE. CDR3 residues: CASSFYSGARNEQFF. Here the CDR3 DNA reads TGTGCCAGCAGCTTTTATTCGGGAGCTCGCAATGAGCAGTTCTTC.

The chain couples TRBV9 to TRBJ1-4; D gene unclear. The CDR3 contains 14 residues. Germline V CDR1 and CDR2: SGDLS, YYNGEE. V lost 0 bases to trimming and J lost 4 bases, with 7 bases between them. CDR3 sequence reads: CASSVAGFNEKLFF. CDR3 nucleotide sequence: TGTGCCAGCAGCGTAGCAGGTTTTAATGAAAAACTGTTTTTT.